This is a list of T cell receptor beta chains from one sample in a study of blood T cell repertoires in COVID-19. The method was immunoSEQ multiplex PCR; TCRdb's version includes in-frame clones alone and lacks a portion of them. The sample has some 80,000 clones, approximately 87% seen once; the top ten hold 2.5% to 3%. The sequenced material came from peripheral blood. The receptors derive from a human donor in a cohort sampled during active COVID-19. The CDR3 runs from the conserved cysteine through the conserved F or W. Each record gives: clone size, D gene, J gene, V gene, CDR3 DNA, CDR3 protein. A D gene is named only where the DNA matches it firmly. The size entry is marked missing in some rows and otherwise reads once, few, many or a size class.

>NA|NA|TRBJ1-1|TRBV19
TGTGCCAGTAGCTTGGAACAGATGAACACTGAAGCTTTCTTT
CASSLEQMNTEAFF
>few|TRBD1|TRBJ1-2|TRBV4-1
TGCGCCAGCAGCCGGGACAGGCCAAACTATGGCTACACCTTC
CASSRDRPNYGYTF
>NA|NA|TRBJ2-1|TRBV4-2
TGTGCCAGCAGCCAAGAGCTAACGATAACCTACAATGAGCAGTTCTTC
CASSQELTITYNEQFF
>NA|TRBD1|TRBJ2-3|TRBV2
TGTGCCAGCAAATATGAGACAGGGGGTTCAGATACGCAGTATTTT
CASKYETGGSDTQYF
>NA|TRBD1|TRBJ2-2|TRBV6-5
TGTGCCAGCAGGGCCGGGACAGGGACCGGGGAGCTGTTTTTT
CASRAGTGTGELFF
>few|NA|TRBJ2-7|TRBV6-1
TGTGCCAGCAGTGAAAGTAGCAATTCATTCTACGAGCAGTACTTC
CASSESSNSFYEQYF
>NA|NA|TRBJ1-1|TRBV19
TGTGCCAGTAGTATTCGGGGGGCTGAAGCTTTCTTT
CASSIRGAEAFF
>NA|TRBD1|TRBJ1-5|TRBV4-2
TGTGCCAGCAGCCTGGACGACAGGGGGCTTGAGCAGCCCCAGCATTTT
CASSLDDRGLEQPQHF
>NA|TRBD1|TRBJ2-7|TRBV27
TGTGCCAGCAGTTTAACAGGGGCCTACGAGCAGTACTTC
CASSLTGAYEQYF
>NA|TRBD1|TRBJ2-2|TRBV4-1
TGCGCCAGCAGCCCGGACAGGGGATTGGCCGGGGAGCTGTTTTTT
CASSPDRGLAGELFF
>NA|NA|TRBJ2-1|TRBV7-2
TGTGCCAGCAGCTTGTTGCGGGTTGGTGAGCAGTTCTTC
CASSLLRVGEQFF
>once|TRBD2|TRBJ2-1|TRBV28
TGTGCCAGCAGTCCCACGGGACTAGCGGGGACCAATGAGCAGTTCTTC
CASSPTGLAGTNEQFF
>NA|NA|TRBJ2-1|TRBV7-9
TGTGCCAGCAGCTTAGTTTCTAGCAAGCCTGAGCAGTTCTTC
CASSLVSSKPEQFF
>NA|TRBD1|TRBJ1-6|TRBV6-6
TGTGCCACCACGTCGGGACAGGGGTGGAATTCACCCCTCCACTTT
CATTSGQGWNSPLHF
>NA|NA|TRBJ1-1|TRBV19
TGTGCCAGTACTCGAACAGTAAACACTGAAGCTTTCTTT
CASTRTVNTEAFF
>few|TRBD1|TRBJ1-6|TRBV6-5
TGTGCCAGCAGTTACTCAAACAGGGGAAATTCACCCCTCCACTTT
CASSYSNRGNSPLHF
>once|TRBD2|TRBJ2-1|TRBV7-9
TGTGCCAGCAGCCCTAGAGGCGGGAGTAGCAATGAGCAGTTCTTC
CASSPRGGSSNEQFF
>NA|TRBD2|TRBJ2-7|TRBV7-9
TGTGCCAGCAGCGCTCCTAGCGGAGCAGCCTACGAGCAGTACTTC
CASSAPSGAAYEQYF
>NA|TRBD1|TRBJ2-5|TRBV9
TGTGCCAGCAGTCCCACAGGGGACGAGACCCAGTACTTC
CASSPTGDETQYF
>NA|NA|TRBJ2-5|TRBV4-1
TGCGCCAGCAGCCAAGATGGAGGGAAAGAGACCCAGTACTTC
CASSQDGGKETQYF
>NA|TRBD2|TRBJ2-3|TRBV15
TGTGCCACCAGCAGGAGGCTGACTAGCGGGGGGCTAAACCGGGAAGATACGCAGTATTTT
CATSRRLTSGGLNREDTQYF
>NA|NA|TRBJ1-3|TRBV7-9
TGTGCCAGCAGCAAAAGGACTGAATCTGGAAACACCATATATTTT
CASSKRTESGNTIYF
>NA|NA|TRBJ2-2|TRBV5-6
TGTGCCAGCAGCTTGTTGGGCACGAACACCGGGGAGCTGTTTTTT
CASSLLGTNTGELFF
>NA|NA|TRBJ1-5|TRBV27
TGTGCCAGCAGTTTGGGGGGGTCCAATCAGCCCCAGCATTTT
CASSLGGSNQPQHF
>NA|TRBD1|TRBJ2-5|TRBV7-2
TGTGCCAGCAGCCTACAGGGGATTTTCCAAGAGACCCAGTACTTC
CASSLQGIFQETQYF
>NA|NA|TRBJ2-2|TRBV5-6
TGTGCCAGCAGCTTGGCCAGAGGGGGGGGGACCGGGGAGCTGTTTTTT
CASSLARGGGTGELFF
>NA|TRBD1|TRBJ1-1|TRBV10-1
TGCGCCAGCAGCTCGGACAGGGGGCTAACTGAAGCTTTCTTT
CASSSDRGLTEAFF
>NA|TRBD2|TRBJ2-7|TRBV11-1
TGTGCCAGCAGCTCGACTAGCGGCTACGAGCAGTACTTC
CASSSTSGYEQYF
>NA|NA|TRBJ1-5|TRBV28
TGTGCCAGCAGTTTGGGAGGAGCCAATCAGCCCCAGCATTTT
CASSLGGANQPQHF
>NA|NA|TRBJ2-1|TRBV9
TGTGCCAGCAGCGTAGTGAGGGAGGCGGTGAGGAATGAGCAGTTCTTC
CASSVVREAVRNEQFF
>NA|NA|TRBJ1-2|TRBV7-2
TGTGCCAGCAGCTTACGCGAGAAGCATGATGGCTACACCTTC
CASSLREKHDGYTF
>NA|TRBD2|TRBJ2-5|TRBV5-1
TGCGCCAGCAGCTTGGAACTAGCGGGTGGTCAAGAGACCCAGTACTTC
CASSLELAGGQETQYF
>NA|NA|TRBJ2-1|TRBV5-4
TGCGCCAGCAGTATGCAAACTTACAATGAGCAGTTCTTC
CASSMQTYNEQFF
>NA|TRBD1|TRBJ2-3|TRBV10-3
TGTGCCGCGACACGGGACAGTACATCGAATACGCAGTATTTT
CAATRDSTSNTQYF
>NA|TRBD1|TRBJ2-2|TRBV19
TGTGCCAGTAGTGAAGGGACAGCATCCACCGGGGAGCTGTTTTTT
CASSEGTASTGELFF
>NA|TRBD1|TRBJ2-1|TRBV7-7
TGTGCCAGCAGCTTTGGGACAGGGTCCTACAATGAGCAGTTCTTC
CASSFGTGSYNEQFF
>NA|NA|TRBJ2-1|TRBV5-6
TGTGCCAGCAGCTTGCGAGACAGCAACAATGAGCAGTTCTTC
CASSLRDSNNEQFF
>few|NA|TRBJ1-5|TRBV30
TGTGCCTGGAGATCTCAGGGGAATCAGCCCCAGCATTTT
CAWRSQGNQPQHF
>once|TRBD2|TRBJ2-3|TRBV25-1
TGTGCCAGCAGTGCTGCCGGGGAGGGAAGCACAGATACGCAGTATTTT
CASSAAGEGSTDTQYF